These 28 T cell receptor beta chains share one sample of origin, sequenced in a study of blood T cell repertoires in COVID-19 (dated by TCRdb to 2020 to 2021). The library came from the immunoSEQ multiplex PCR assay. The table comes from immuneACCESS by way of TCRdb, which keeps in-frame sequences with V and J called. Part of the clones is missing from these tables; in studies checked, under half for an unresolved V gene and the rest for unknown reasons. This sample holds around 250,000 clones; roughly 85% were observed only once. The ten largest make up about 5.1% of the sample. Sequences were obtained from peripheral blood. These receptor sequences come from a man between 45 and 60 years old with active or convalescent COVID-19.

This sequence joins TRBV12-1 and TRBJ1-2; the table names TRBD1, a call not compared with the DNA. TRBV12-1 is termed a pseudogene. The length of the CDR3 is 14 residues. The CDR3 sequence is CASSPHQGLNGYTF. Written as DNA, the CDR3 is TGTGCCAGCAGCCCCCACCAGGGGCTCAATGGCTACACCTTC.

V usage is TRBV28 and J usage is TRBJ2-5; D may be TRBD1 (6 bases). V was shortened by 3 bases and J by 2 bases, with 13 bases between the two germline ends. There are 15 residues in the CDR3. In germline, CDR1 is MDHEN, CDR2 SYDVKM. CDR3 amino acids: CASSFYRDKQETQYF. The CDR3 DNA is TGTGCCAGCAGTTTCTACCGGGACAAACAAGAGACCCAGTACTTC.

This rearrangement joins TRBV6-2 or TRBV6-3 to TRBJ2-7; 11 nucleotides agree with TRBD1. The V and J ends lost 0 bases and 2 bases, in that order; junction bases with no gene match: 6. From germline, CDR1 is MNHEY and CDR2 SVGEGT. The CDR3 contains 17 residues. The CDR3 region has the DNA TGTGCCAGCAGTTACTCTTTGGACAGGGGGCCTACCTACGAGCAGTACTTC. Residues: CASSYSLDRGPTYEQYF.

This rearrangement joins TRBV15 to TRBJ2-5, with 7 bases lining up with TRBD1. Per the germline V gene, CDR1 is LNHNV and CDR2 is YYDKDF (reference sequence). The CDR3 is 13 residues long. Trimming removed 4 bases from V and 5 bases from J; junction bases left unmatched: 4. The CDR3 region is CATSKGGRETQYF. The CDR3 nucleotides are TGTGCCACCAGCAAAGGGGGCCGGGAGACCCAGTACTTC.

CDR3 sequence: CASSSPSNTGELFF. DNA of the CDR3: TGTGCCAGCAGTTCCCCCTCGAACACCGGGGAGCTGTTTTTT. The V and J genes are TRBV27 and TRBJ2-2; D is ambiguous. This CDR3 region has 14 residues. V lost 4 bases and J 0 bases, leaving 6 bases between the germline ends. Per the germline V gene, CDR1 is MNHEY and CDR2 is SMNVEV (reference sequence).

The chain has TRBV27 and TRBJ2-3, with 9 bases aligning to TRBD2. The germline V gene encodes CDR1 MNHEY and CDR2 SMNVEV (reference sequence). J was trimmed by 4 bases and V by 6 bases; bases with no gene match: 11. The CDR3 sequence is 16 residues long. In DNA form, the CDR3 reads TGTGCCAGCAGGGTCGGGGTAGCGGGAGTTGCAGATACGCAGTATTTT. This codes for CASRVGVAGVADTQYF.

The chain carries TRBV7-3 and TRBJ2-4, with D perhaps matching TRBD1 (6 bases). Trimming pared 3 bases from V and 9 bases from J, leaving 6 bases between. Germline lookup yields CDR1 SGHTA and CDR2 FQGTGA. CDR3 size: 11 residues. The CDR3 region is CASSFRGIQYF. The CDR3 nucleotides are TGTGCCAGCAGCTTCAGGGGCATTCAGTACTTC.

The chain recombines TRBV19 with TRBJ2-2; D perhaps matches TRBD1 (5 bases). Germline loops: CDR1 LNHDA, CDR2 SQIVND (reference sequence). The CDR3 is made up of 14 amino acids. With 9 bases removed from V and 0 bases from J, the gap between germline ends came to 11 bases. The CDR3: CASLDRSNTGELFF. In DNA form, the CDR3 reads TGTGCCAGCCTAGACAGATCGAACACCGGGGAGCTGTTTTTT.

V is TRBV24-1 and J is TRBJ2-3; D uncertain. Deletions cut 9 bases from V and 8 bases from J, with 11 bases between. This CDR3 has 11 amino acids. Per germline, CDR1 KGHDR and CDR2 SFDVKD. CDR3 sequence reads: CATGLWSTQYF. The CDR3 nucleotides are TGTGCCACCGGTCTATGGAGTACGCAGTATTTT.

This chain uses TRBV2 with TRBJ2-2, with 11 bases aligning to TRBD1. The CDR3 is 18 amino acids. Germline V CDR1 and CDR2: SNHLY, FYNNEI. The V segment lost 8 bases and the J segment 5 bases; nucleotides outside the gene matches: 16. CDR3 in DNA: TGTGCCAGCGTCATTTCCCTAACAGGACAGGGGGCGACCGGGGAGCTGTTTTTT. Its translation is CASVISLTGQGATGELFF.

The rearrangement joins TRBV2 to TRBJ2-1; the D gene is possibly TRBD2 (6 bases). The CDR3 runs to 15 residues. With 6 bases removed from V and 7 bases from J, the gap between germline ends came to 19 bases. Per germline, CDR1 SNHLY and CDR2 FYNNEI. CDR3 protein: CASRAPERTINEQFF. Written as DNA, the CDR3 is TGTGCCAGCAGGGCCCCCGAGCGGACTATTAATGAGCAGTTCTTC. The full variable domain, in which reference TRBV2 and TRBJ2-1 provide the parts outside the CDR3, is EPEVTQTPSHQVTQMGQEVILRCVPISNHLYFYWYRQILGQKVEFLVSFYNNEISEKSEIFDDQFSVERPDGSNFTLKIRSTKLEDSAMYFCASRAPERTINEQFFGPGTRLTVL.

In this sample, this clone turned up once. J is TRBJ1-6 and V is TRBV11-3; 8 positions agree with TRBD1. The germline V gene encodes CDR1 SGHNT and CDR2 YENEEA. The length of the CDR3 is 18 residues. The ends lost 1 base at V and 10 bases at J; junction bases unmatched: 15. CDR3 loop: CASSLAAGQEGKNSPLHF. The CDR3 DNA follows: TGTGCCAGCAGCTTAGCGGCGGGACAGGAAGGGAAAAACTCACCCCTCCACTTT.

This chain joins TRBV15 and TRBJ1-4; 8 bases agree with TRBD1. The CDR3 length is 16 residues. J lost 7 bases, V lost 8 bases, and 15 bases had no gene match. Germline lookup yields CDR1 LNHNV and CDR2 YYDKDF (reference sequence). In nucleotides, the CDR3 is TGTGCCACCCAGGGGGCAGGAAAAGAGGGCGGTGAAAAACTGTTTTTT. It yields the protein CATQGAGKEGGEKLFF.

This clone was counted a single time. CDR3 residues: CASSIFLAGTSDTQYF. The CDR3 DNA follows: TGTGCCAGCAGCATATTCCTAGCGGGAACTTCAGATACGCAGTATTTT. This chain connects TRBV9 to TRBJ2-3; 9 bases align to TRBD2. V trimming: 4 bases; J trimming: 4 bases; junction bases outside the gene matches: 10. Germline CDR1 reads SGDLS; CDR2 reads YYNGEE. The CDR3 spans 16 residues.

This rearrangement joins TRBV9 to TRBJ2-3; 7 bases fit TRBD2. Germline values: CDR1 SGDLS, CDR2 YYNGEE. This CDR3 contains 14 residues. V shed 3 bases and J 4 bases; nucleotides not matched to a gene: 5. CDR3 nucleotides: TGTGCCAGCAGCGCCCCGCTAGCGGCAGATACGCAGTATTTT. Translation gives CASSAPLAADTQYF.

The J gene is TRBJ1-2, the V gene TRBV11-1; D may be TRBD1 (5 bases). The V gene's germline CDR1 is SGHAT and CDR2 FQDESV (reference sequence). Trimming took off 5 bases at V and 5 bases at J, with 15 bases between the two ends. The CDR3 is 14 amino acids. This CDR3 reads CASSDRQLNYGYTF. As DNA, the CDR3 is TGTGCCAGCAGCGACCGACAGCTAAATTATGGCTACACCTTC.

The chain is built from TRBV27 and TRBJ2-3; 14 bases fit TRBD2. V lost 5 bases to trimming and J lost 3 bases; unmatched junction nucleotides: 13. Germline V gives CDR1 MNHEY, CDR2 SMNVEV (reference sequence). CDR3 length: 19 amino acids. CDR3 DNA: TGTGCCAGCAGTCTCTACGTAGAAGGGACTAGCGGGAGTACAGATACGCAGTATTTT. Protein: CASSLYVEGTSGSTDTQYF.

This chain joins TRBV5-5 and TRBJ2-3; 9 bases align to TRBD2. The ends lost 2 bases at V and 2 bases at J; junction bases unmatched: 15. Germline-derived CDR1 and CDR2 are SGHKS and YYEKEE (reference sequence). The CDR3 covers 19 residues. The CDR3 DNA follows: TGTGCCAGCAGCTTATCGATAGGGCTAGCGGGGAGAAACACAGATACGCAGTATTTT. Translating gives CASSLSIGLAGRNTDTQYF. Using reference TRBV5-5 and TRBJ2-3 for the parts outside the CDR3, the full variable domain is DAGVTQSPTHLIKTRGQQVTLRCSPISGHKSVSWYQQVLGQGPQFIFQYYEKEERGRGNFPDRFSARQFPNYSSELNVNALLLGDSALYLCASSLSIGLAGRNTDTQYFGPGTRLTVL.

J is TRBJ1-1 and V is TRBV7-6; no firm D call. Germline assignment: CDR1 SGHVS and CDR2 FNYEAQ. This CDR3 region has 16 residues. V shed 5 bases and J shed 0 bases, with 16 bases lying between them. CDR3 region: CASSHHMRGMNTEAFF. In nucleotides, the CDR3 is TGTGCCAGCAGCCACCACATGCGGGGAATGAACACTGAAGCTTTCTTT.

The rearrangement joins TRBV5-1 to TRBJ1-1; 8 bases match TRBD1. Germline V lookup: CDR1 SGHRS, CDR2 YFSETQ. Unmatched junction bases numbered 6, after V lost 4 bases and J lost 4 bases. This CDR3 comprises 14 residues. The chain's CDR3 is CASSAQGAGTEAFF. DNA of the CDR3: TGCGCCAGCAGCGCCCAGGGGGCGGGCACTGAAGCTTTCTTT.

In its sample, this clone was seen once. The chain links TRBV12-3 or TRBV12-4 to TRBJ2-7; D might be TRBD2 (5 bases). This CDR3 has 12 amino acids. V was clipped by 3 bases and J by 3 bases, with 6 bases between them. The CDR3, as DNA: TGTGCCAGCAGTTTTGCGGGCTACGAGCAGTACTTC. It codes for CASSFAGYEQYF.

This clone has only one observation. V and J are TRBV15 and TRBJ1-4, with D perhaps matching TRBD1 (6 bases). This CDR3 comprises 15 residues. CDR1 and CDR2 (germline): LNHNV, YYDKDF (reference sequence). V lost 4 bases, J lost 5 bases, and 14 bases lay in between. As DNA, the CDR3 is TGTGCCACCAGCACTGTACGGGACATAAATGAAAAACTGTTTTTT. The encoded protein is CATSTVRDINEKLFF.

In its sample, this clone was seen once. The V gene is TRBV11-2, the J gene TRBJ2-3; 9 nucleotides match TRBD2. The junction had 8 bases not matched to a gene; V was cut back by 7 bases and J by 6 bases. The CDR3 consists of 14 residues. Germline values: CDR1 SGHAT, CDR2 FQNNGV. This CDR3 reads CASKGAGGADTQYF. In DNA, the CDR3 is TGTGCCAGCAAGGGAGCGGGAGGTGCCGATACGCAGTATTTT.

The chain recombines TRBV5-1 with TRBJ1-1, with TRBD1 matching 7 bases. CDR3 length: 14 amino acids. Germline V lookup: CDR1 SGHRS, CDR2 YFSETQ. The V gene end was trimmed by 5 bases and the J gene end by 6 bases; junction bases not matched to a gene: 10. CDR3 sequence: CASRLTGQYAEAFF. The CDR3 coding sequence is TGCGCCAGCAGATTGACGGGACAGTATGCTGAAGCTTTCTTT.

The chain employs TRBV5-4 and TRBJ1-5; D call uncertain. V lost 4 bases and J lost 6, with 11 bases in between. Germline V gene lookup returns CDR1 SGHNT and CDR2 YYREEE (reference sequence). This CDR3 is 13 amino acids long. The CDR3 region is CASSRGGGQPQHF. For the CDR3, the DNA is TGTGCCAGCAGCCGGGGAGGAGGTCAGCCCCAGCATTTT.

The CDR3 is CASSHLTGTSHNTQYF. CDR3 DNA: TGTGCCAGCAGCCATCTGACCGGGACTAGCCATAATACGCAGTATTTT. V is TRBV3-1 (or the pseudogene TRBV3-2) and J is TRBJ2-3; TRBD2 matches at 9 bases. Looked up from germline, CDR1 is LGHDT and CDR2 is YNNKEL (reference sequence). The ends lost 3 bases at V and 7 bases at J; junction bases unmatched: 11. The CDR3 totals 16 residues.

The count of this clone is one. This rearrangement joins TRBV6-5 to TRBJ1-4, with TRBD1 identical over 9 bases. The CDR3 is 15 amino acids. J lost 5 bases, V lost 6 bases, and 7 bases had no gene match. Germline CDR1 is MNHEY and CDR2 is SVGAGI. The CDR3 sequence is CASSEDRGRNEKLFF. The CDR3 DNA is TGTGCCAGCAGCGAGGACAGGGGTCGAAATGAAAAACTGTTTTTT.

V is TRBV30 and J is TRBJ2-3; TRBD1 matches 8 bases. This CDR3 contains 16 residues. CDR1 and CDR2 (germline): GTSNPN, SVGIG (reference sequence). The J segment lost 4 bases and the V segment lost 2 bases, leaving 11 bases of the junction unmatched. CDR3 protein: CAWSPPDRGRADTQYF. For the CDR3, the DNA is TGTGCCTGGAGTCCCCCTGACAGGGGTCGGGCAGATACGCAGTATTTT.